Below, one TCR beta chain is given with its context. These data originate in a study of blood T cell repertoires in COVID-19. Looking at the study overall: COVID-19 samples from acute and convalescent phases originated in the United States, Italy and Spain. PBMCs, B-cell-depleted T cells, or T cells were the source of the cDNA or gDNA that made up the material.

This table comes from immunoSEQ multiplex PCR, and its TCRdb copy is limited to in-frame clones, with some not included. The data show under 300,000 clones, around 84% seen once. Between the trimmed V and J ends, which lost 3 bases and 0 bases, there was a span of 10 bases. The V gene's germline CDR1 is SGHDN and CDR2 FVKESK. This CDR3 region has 15 residues. The chain carries TRBV14 and TRBJ2-3; D is uncertain. The clonotype was recovered from a woman between 40 and 50 years old who had recovered from COVID-19. Material for sequencing was peripheral blood. CDR3 bases: TGTGCCAGCAGCCATACGCGCACTAGCACAGATACGCAGTATTTT. Protein product: CASSHTRTSTDTQYF.